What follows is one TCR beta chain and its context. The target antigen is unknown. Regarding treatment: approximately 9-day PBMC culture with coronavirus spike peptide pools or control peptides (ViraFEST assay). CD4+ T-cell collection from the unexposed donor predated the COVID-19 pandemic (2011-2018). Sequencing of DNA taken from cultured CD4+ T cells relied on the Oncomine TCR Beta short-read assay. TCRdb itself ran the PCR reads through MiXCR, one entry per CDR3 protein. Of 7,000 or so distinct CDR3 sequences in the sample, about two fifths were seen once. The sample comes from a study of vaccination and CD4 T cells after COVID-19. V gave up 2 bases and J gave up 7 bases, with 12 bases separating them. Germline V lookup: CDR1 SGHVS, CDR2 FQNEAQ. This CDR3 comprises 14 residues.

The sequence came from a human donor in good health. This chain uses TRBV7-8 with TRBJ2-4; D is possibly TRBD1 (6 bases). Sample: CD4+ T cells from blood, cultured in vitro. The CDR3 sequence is CASSLSGDKNIQYF. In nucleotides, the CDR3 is TGTGCCAGCAGCTTATCAGGGGACAAGAACATTCAGTACTTC. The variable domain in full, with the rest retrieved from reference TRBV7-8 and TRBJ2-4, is GAGVSQSPRYKVAKRGQDVALRCDPISGHVSLFWYQQALGQGPEFLTYFQNEAQLDKSGLPSDRFFAERPEGSVSTLKIQRTQQEDSAVYLCASSLSGDKNIQYFGAGTRLSVL.